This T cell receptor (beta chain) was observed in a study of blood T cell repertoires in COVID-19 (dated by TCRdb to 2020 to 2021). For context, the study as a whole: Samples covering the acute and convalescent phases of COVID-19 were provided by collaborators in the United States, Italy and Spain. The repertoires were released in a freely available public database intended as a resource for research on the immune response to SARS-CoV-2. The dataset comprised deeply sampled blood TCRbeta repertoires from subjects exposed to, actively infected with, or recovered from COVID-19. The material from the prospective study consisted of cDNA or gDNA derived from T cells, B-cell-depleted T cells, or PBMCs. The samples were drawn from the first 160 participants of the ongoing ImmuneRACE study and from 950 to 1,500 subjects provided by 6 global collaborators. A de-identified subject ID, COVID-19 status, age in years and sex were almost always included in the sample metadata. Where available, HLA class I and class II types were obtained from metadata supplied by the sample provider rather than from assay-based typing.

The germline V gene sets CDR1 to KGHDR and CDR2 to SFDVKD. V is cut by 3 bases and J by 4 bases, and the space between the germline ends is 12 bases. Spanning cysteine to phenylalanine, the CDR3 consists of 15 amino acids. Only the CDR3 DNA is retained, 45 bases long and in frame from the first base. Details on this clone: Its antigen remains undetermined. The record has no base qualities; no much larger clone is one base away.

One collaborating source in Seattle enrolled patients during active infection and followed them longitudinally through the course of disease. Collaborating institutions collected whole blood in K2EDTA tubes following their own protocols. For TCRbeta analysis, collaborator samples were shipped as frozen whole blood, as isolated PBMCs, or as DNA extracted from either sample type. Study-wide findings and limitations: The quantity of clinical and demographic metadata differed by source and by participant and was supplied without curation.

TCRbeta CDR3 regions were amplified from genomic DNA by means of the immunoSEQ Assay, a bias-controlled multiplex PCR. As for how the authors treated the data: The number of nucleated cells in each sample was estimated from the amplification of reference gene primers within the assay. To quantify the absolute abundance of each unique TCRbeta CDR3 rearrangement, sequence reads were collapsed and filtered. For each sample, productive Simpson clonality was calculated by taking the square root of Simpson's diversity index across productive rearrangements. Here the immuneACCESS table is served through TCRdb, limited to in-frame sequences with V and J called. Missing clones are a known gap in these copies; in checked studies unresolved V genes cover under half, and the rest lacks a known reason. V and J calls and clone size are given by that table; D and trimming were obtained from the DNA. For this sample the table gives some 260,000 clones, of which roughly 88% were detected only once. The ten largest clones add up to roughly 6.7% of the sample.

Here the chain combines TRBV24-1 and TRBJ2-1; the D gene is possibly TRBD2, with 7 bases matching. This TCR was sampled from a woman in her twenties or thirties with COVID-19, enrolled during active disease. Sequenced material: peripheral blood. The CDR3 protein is CATSDRGAAYNEQFF. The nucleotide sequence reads TGTGCCACCAGTGATCGGGGGGCGGCTTACAATGAGCAGTTCTTC.